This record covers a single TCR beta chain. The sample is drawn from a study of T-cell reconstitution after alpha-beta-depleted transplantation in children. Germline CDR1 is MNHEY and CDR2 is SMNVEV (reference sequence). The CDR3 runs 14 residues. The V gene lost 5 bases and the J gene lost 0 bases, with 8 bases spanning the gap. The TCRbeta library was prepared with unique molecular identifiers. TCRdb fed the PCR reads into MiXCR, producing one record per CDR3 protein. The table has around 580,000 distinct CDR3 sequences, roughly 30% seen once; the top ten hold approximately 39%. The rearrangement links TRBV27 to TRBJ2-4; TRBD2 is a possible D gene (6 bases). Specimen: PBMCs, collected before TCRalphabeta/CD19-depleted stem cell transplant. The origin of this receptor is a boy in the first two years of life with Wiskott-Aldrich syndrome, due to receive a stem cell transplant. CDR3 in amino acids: CASSRAGAKNIQYF. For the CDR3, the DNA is TGTGCCAGCAGTCGAGCGGGAGCCAAAAACATTCAGTACTTC.